This T cell receptor beta chain was profiled in a study of post-analysis software for immune sequencing data. Study context: The disease courses covered relapsing-remitting, secondary progressive and progressive-relapsing multiple sclerosis. Overall study results and limits: Compared with controls, patients showed significantly lower normalized Chao1 diversity. TRBV5-6, TRBV5-1 and TRBV20-1 were among several TRBV segments more frequent in patients than controls. Batch-mates among the samples co-clustered strongly by F measure.

The V segment lost 3 bases and the J segment 5 bases; nucleotides outside the gene matches: 4. The CDR3 length is 15 residues. The authors incorporated unique molecular identifiers into the TCR beta cDNA libraries. TCRdb reprocessed the PCR reads via MiXCR and lists one record per CDR3 protein. The sample shows around 440,000 distinct CDR3 sequences, roughly 46% of them seen only once. As regards this clonotype: The antigen is undetermined.

This sequence originates from a girl under 18 with multiple sclerosis. Sequencing was done on a sample of blood. This chain connects TRBV12-3 or TRBV12-4 to TRBJ2-1, with 10 bases fitting TRBD2. This chain's CDR3 is CASSLDGLADNEQFF. For the CDR3, the DNA is TGTGCCAGCAGTTTGGATGGACTAGCGGACAATGAGCAGTTCTTC.